The 30 T cell receptor beta chains listed next were all sequenced from one sample in a study of tumor-infiltrating lymphocytes in oesophageal squamous cell carcinoma. MiXCR was run by TCRdb on the PCR reads, yielding one entry per CDR3 protein. The sample lists 18,000 or so distinct CDR3 sequences; 42% were seen once. Sequencing input: normal esophageal tissue next to the tumor. Receptor source: a female donor with esophageal squamous cell carcinoma.

There are a few counts of this clonotype. A read error may be the cause here, since a much bigger clone is one base away. The gene calls are TRBV5-6 and TRBJ2-3; 10 bases align to TRBD2. V dropped 0 bases and J dropped 14; count of bases not matched to a gene: 15. The germline V gene encodes CDR1 SGHDT and CDR2 YYEEEE. The CDR3 sequence is 16 residues long. Here the CDR3 DNA reads TGTGCCAGCAGCTTGGAGCTAGCGGGAGCCACCGGGGAGCTGTATTTT. Protein sequence: CASSLELAGATGELYF.

This clonotype was seen just once. The chain uses TRBV6-4 and TRBJ1-4, with TRBD1 matching over 10 bases. V lost 4 bases and J lost 8; bases outside the gene matches: 10. Germline V gives CDR1 MRHNA, CDR2 SNTAGT. The CDR3 covers 16 residues. Here the CDR3 reads CASSVPSGTGVEKLFF. In DNA, the CDR3 is TGTGCCAGCAGTGTCCCCTCCGGGACAGGGGTAGAAAAACTGTTTTTT.

In this sample, this clonotype is large. The V gene is TRBV7-4, the J gene TRBJ2-7, with D perhaps TRBD1 (6 bases). V was shortened by 6 bases and J by 1 base, with 16 bases between the two germline ends. The CDR3 spans 15 residues. Germline CDR1 is SGHVT and CDR2 is SQSDAQ. The CDR3 nucleotides are TGTGCCAGCAGGCCATCGGACAGCAGTTCCTACGAGCAGTACTTC. This codes for CASRPSDSSSYEQYF.

This clonotype was detected a few times. The chain combines TRBV19 with TRBJ2-6; D is possibly TRBD1 (7 bases). The germline gives CDR1 LNHDA, CDR2 SQIVND (reference sequence). Trimming took 2 bases from V and 3 from J, leaving 11 bases between them. CDR3 length: 16 amino acids. The CDR3 nucleotides read TGTGCCAGTAGTATAAGGAGGGGGCGTGGGGCCAACGTCCTGACTTTC. This encodes CASSIRRGRGANVLTF.

This clonotype was observed at least ten times. V is TRBV6-1 and J is TRBJ1-4; a weak D match, TRBD1 (6 bases). This CDR3 has 16 residues. In germline, CDR1 is MNHNS, CDR2 SASEGT. V was shortened by 6 bases and J by 10 bases, with 24 bases between the two germline ends. The CDR3 spells CASRPFKPGAAGKLFF. Written as DNA, the CDR3 is TGTGCCAGCAGACCTTTCAAACCGGGGGCGGCGGGAAAACTGTTTTTT.

This clonotype showed up just a few times. This rearrangement joins TRBV7-8 to TRBJ2-1; perhaps TRBD2 as D (5 bases). Germline V gives CDR1 SGHVS, CDR2 FQNEAQ. This CDR3 region has 16 residues. Deletions cut 2 bases from V and 5 bases from J, with 16 bases between. The DNA for the CDR3 is TGTGCCAGCAGCTTAAAAAGGCTAGTGACTAACAATGAGCAGTTCTTC. Translated, it gives CASSLKRLVTNNEQFF. Combining the CDR3 with reference TRBV7-8 and TRBJ2-1 gives the whole variable domain GAGVSQSPRYKVAKRGQDVALRCDPISGHVSLFWYQQALGQGPEFLTYFQNEAQLDKSGLPSDRFFAERPEGSVSTLKIQRTQQEDSAVYLCASSLKRLVTNNEQFFGPGTRLTVL.

This chain joins TRBV30 and TRBJ2-1, with D perhaps TRBD2 (6 bases). The CDR3 extends over 11 amino acids. V was shortened by 2 bases and J by 12 bases, with 11 bases between the two germline ends. Germline CDR1 GTSNPN, CDR2 SVGIG (reference sequence). The CDR3 sequence: CAWSLRGGQFF. The CDR3 DNA reads TGTGCCTGGAGTCTGAGGGGAGGGCAGTTCTTC. The entire variable domain, with the rest obtained from reference TRBV30 and TRBJ2-1, is as follows: SQTIHQWPATLVQPVGSPLSLECTVEGTSNPNLYWYRQAAGRGLQLLFYSVGIGQISSEVPQNLSASRPQDRQFILSSKKLLLSDSGFYLCAWSLRGGQFFGPGTRLTVL.

The chain recombines TRBV11-1 with TRBJ2-6, with 7 bases matching TRBD1. The end of the DNA is better explained by TRBJ2-1, so the J call may be wrong. This CDR3 region has 15 residues. Germline V lookup: CDR1 SGHAT, CDR2 FQDESV (reference sequence). CDR3 loop: CASTNRQGVLGEQFF. The CDR3 coding sequence is TGTGCCAGCACAAACAGACAGGGAGTATTGGGTGAGCAGTTCTTC.

The rearrangement joins TRBV7-3 to TRBJ2-7; 9 nucleotides align to TRBD1. This CDR3 comprises 15 residues. V lost 0 bases, J lost 4 bases, and 4 bases stayed unmatched. Germline CDR1 SGHTA, CDR2 FQGTGA. CDR3: CASSLTGQGGYEQYF. The CDR3 region has the DNA TGTGCCAGCAGCTTAACGGGACAGGGAGGTTACGAGCAGTACTTC.

This clonotype occurred many times. This chain uses TRBV5-5 with TRBJ2-1, with 9 nucleotides matching TRBD2. After removal of 2 bases from V and 7 bases from J, the junction contained 7 bases not matched to a gene. This CDR3 is 15 amino acids long. From germline, CDR1 is SGHKS and CDR2 YYEKEE (reference sequence). CDR3 nucleotide sequence: TGTGCCAGCAGCTTAGTTCTAGCGGGATGGAATGAGCAGTTCTTC. Encoded protein: CASSLVLAGWNEQFF.

This clonotype rates as medium-sized. The V gene is TRBV6-1, the J gene TRBJ2-7; perhaps D is TRBD1 or TRBD2 (5 bases each). With 9 bases removed from V and 2 bases from J, the gap between germline ends came to 11 bases. There are 12 residues in the CDR3. Germline values: CDR1 MNHNS, CDR2 SASEGT. In DNA form, the CDR3 reads TGTGCCAGTGAGGGGCAGACCTACGAGCAGTACTTC. It encodes CASEGQTYEQYF.

The chain is built from TRBV11-3 and TRBJ2-1; TRBD2 aligns across 8 bases. There are 16 residues in the CDR3. CDR1 and CDR2 (germline): SGHNT, YENEEA. Trimming took 0 bases from V and 3 from J; bases not matched to a gene: 4. CDR3 amino acids: CASSLDGTSGYNEQFF. DNA for the CDR3: TGTGCCAGCAGCTTAGATGGGACTAGTGGCTACAATGAGCAGTTCTTC.

This clonotype was seen at least ten times. The chain uses TRBV24-1 and TRBJ2-1; either TRBD1 or TRBD2 may supply D (5 bases each). The J call could be wrong; TRBJ2-7 is a better fit for the DNA end. CDR3 size: 19 residues. Germline CDR1 is KGHDR and CDR2 is SFDVKD. The CDR3 DNA reads TGTGCCACCAGTGGGGAGTCTCGAGGGAAGGGGATTAGATACAATGAGCAGTACTTC. This encodes CATSGESRGKGIRYNEQYF.

V and J are TRBV6-4 and TRBJ2-1; D is ambiguous. The J call may be incorrect, as the DNA end agrees better with TRBJ2-7. The CDR3 consists of 12 residues. Germline-derived CDR1 and CDR2 are MRHNA and SNTAGT. Here the CDR3 reads CASSSPQVRQYF. For the CDR3, the DNA is TGTGCCAGCAGTTCTCCCCAGGTGCGGCAGTACTTC.

This sequence joins TRBV20-1 and TRBJ2-2; 9 nucleotides agree with TRBD1. Per germline, CDR1 DFQATT and CDR2 SNEGSKA (reference sequence). This CDR3 has 14 residues. Unmatched junction bases numbered 7, after V lost 3 bases and J lost 8 bases. The CDR3 loop reads CSARGTGGKGELFF. Here the CDR3 DNA reads TGCAGTGCTAGGGGAACAGGGGGCAAAGGGGAGCTGTTTTTT.

This clonotype came up many times. The chain is built from TRBV27 and TRBJ2-7; D might be TRBD2 (6 bases). This CDR3 has 15 amino acids. Germline V gene data show CDR1 as MNHEY and CDR2 as SMNVEV (reference sequence). V shed 5 bases and J shed 2 bases, with 16 bases lying between them. The CDR3 spells CASSPLGGWTYEQYF. The CDR3 DNA follows: TGTGCCAGCAGTCCCCTCGGGGGATGGACCTACGAGCAGTACTTC.

V and J are TRBV24-1 and TRBJ2-3; 11 positions match TRBD2. The V gene end was trimmed by 8 bases and the J gene end by 0 bases; junction bases not matched to a gene: 15. The CDR3 extends over 19 amino acids. Germline V lookup: CDR1 KGHDR, CDR2 SFDVKD. The DNA of the CDR3 is TGTGCCACCACCCCTAGTCCCGGGACTAGCGGCTCTAGCACAGATACGCAGTATTTT. Protein sequence: CATTPSPGTSGSSTDTQYF.

The J gene is TRBJ2-1, the V gene TRBV7-2; tentative D call: TRBD2 (5 bases). The V end lost 1 base, the J end lost 4 bases, and 8 bases lay between the germline ends. The CDR3 runs to 14 residues. From germline, CDR1 is SGHTA and CDR2 FQGNSA. The CDR3: CASSLVSVYNEQFF. CDR3 DNA: TGTGCCAGCAGCTTAGTTAGCGTATACAATGAGCAGTTCTTC.

This clonotype showed up many times. The chain carries TRBV7-9 and TRBJ1-1; D is possibly TRBD1 (6 bases). There are 13 residues in the CDR3. Germline V gene lookup returns CDR1 SEHNR and CDR2 FQNEAQ (reference sequence). Trimming took off 2 bases at V and 5 bases at J, with 9 bases between the two ends. The CDR3 DNA follows: TGTGCCAGCAGCTTAAAAGGGGGGACTGAAGCTTTCTTT. This codes for CASSLKGGTEAFF.

CDR3 coding DNA: TGTGCCAGCAAAGACAGGGCCGTTACGCAGTATTTT. The encoded protein is CASKDRAVTQYF. The genes are TRBV6-6 and TRBJ2-3; 7 positions agree with TRBD1. In germline, CDR1 is MNHNY, CDR2 SVGAGI (reference sequence). The ends lost 7 bases at V and 8 bases at J; junction bases unmatched: 6. CDR3 size: 12 residues.

Regarding this clonotype: A much larger clone lies a single base off, so this may be a read error. The V gene is TRBV6-1, the J gene TRBJ2-5, with 9 bases fitting TRBD1. Germline V gene data show CDR1 as MNHNS and CDR2 as SASEGT. The CDR3 contains 15 residues. The CDR3 spells CASSFWTGVDRELYF. CDR3 coding DNA: TGTGCCAGCAGTTTCTGGACAGGGGTGGATAGGGAGCTGTATTTT.

CDR3 sequence: CATSEAYNEQFF. The CDR3 region has the DNA TGTGCCACCTCAGAGGCCTACAATGAGCAGTTCTTC. This chain connects TRBV24-1 to TRBJ2-1; D gene ambiguous. V was pared by 9 bases and J by 2 bases, with 7 bases between. The CDR3 consists of 12 residues. The V gene's germline CDR1 is KGHDR and CDR2 SFDVKD.

This clonotype appeared many times. This chain connects TRBV5-1 to TRBJ1-3, with D perhaps matching TRBD1 (5 bases). Germline loops: CDR1 SGHRS, CDR2 YFSETQ. There are 16 residues in the CDR3. The germline V and J ends were trimmed by 4 bases and 1 base, with 15 bases remaining between them. The CDR3 nucleotides are TGCGCCAGCAGCCCCGGGACCGGATGGTCTGGAAACACCATATATTTT. Its translation is CASSPGTGWSGNTIYF.

On this clonotype: In this CDR3 the conserved last residue, phenylalanine or tryptophan, is missing, so a read error is likely. No DNA is shown, since the ends of the CDR3 on it are uncertain; the CDR3 is the one TCRdb lists. The chain couples TRBV7-8 to TRBJ2-4. Per germline, CDR1 SGHVS and CDR2 FQNEAQ. From its first to its last residue, the CDR3 has 15 amino acids. The CDR3 protein is CASSFFDTQYFGQAR.

This sequence joins TRBV7-9 and TRBJ2-1; TRBD2 aligns across 9 bases. The J call could be wrong; TRBJ2-7 is a better fit for the DNA end. Per germline, CDR1 SEHNR and CDR2 FQNEAQ (reference sequence). The CDR3 is 17 amino acids. CDR3 DNA sequence: TGTGCCAGCAGCTTCCGCAGAGTTGGCGGGAGGGCTGGGGAGCAGTACTTC. Its translation: CASSFRRVGGRAGEQYF.

The rearrangement joins TRBV7-4 to TRBJ2-4; D may be TRBD1 or TRBD2 (5 bases each). The tail of the sequence fits TRBJ2-7 better, so the J call may be wrong. This CDR3 is 14 amino acids long. Germline V lookup: CDR1 SGHVT, CDR2 SQSDAQ. The CDR3 reads CASSFGGITYEQYF. The CDR3 DNA sequence: TGTGCCAGCAGCTTTGGGGGAATAACCTACGAGCAGTACTTC.

The chain combines TRBV18 with TRBJ1-1; no definite D call. Germline V gene data show CDR1 as KGHSH and CDR2 as LQKENI. The germline V and J ends were trimmed by 0 bases and 0 bases, with 11 bases remaining between them. The CDR3 covers 16 residues. The CDR3 sequence: CASSPPGGKMNTEAFF. The DNA of the CDR3 is TGTGCCAGCTCACCACCGGGCGGGAAAATGAACACTGAAGCTTTCTTT.

This clonotype is deemed medium-sized. The rearrangement joins TRBV7-3 to TRBJ2-5, with 10 bases matching TRBD1. The CDR3 extends over 13 amino acids. Germline lookup yields CDR1 SGHTA and CDR2 FQGTGA. After removal of 5 bases from V and 5 bases from J, the junction contained 2 bases not matched to a gene. CDR3 DNA: TGTGCCAGCAGCGCGGACAGGGGGGAGACCCAGTACTTC. This translates into CASSADRGETQYF.

This clonotype occurred a few times. V and J are TRBV20-1 and TRBJ2-7; possibly TRBD1 or TRBD2 for D (7 bases each). The end of the DNA aligns better with TRBJ2-1, so the J call may be wrong. Germline CDR1 reads DFQATT; CDR2 reads SNEGSKA (reference sequence). The CDR3 length is 16 residues. The CDR3 DNA is TGCAGTGCTAGGCAAAATGGGAGGGGGCTCAGCAATGAGCAGTTCTTC. This sequence encodes CSARQNGRGLSNEQFF.

Relative to its sample, this clonotype is medium-sized. V is TRBV7-2 and J is TRBJ2-7; D may correspond to TRBD1 or TRBD2 (5 bases each). The CDR3 covers 14 residues. CDR1 and CDR2 from the germline V gene are SGHTA and FQGNSA. Trimming stripped 5 bases from V and 0 bases from J, with 11 bases between. For the CDR3, the DNA is TGTGCCAGCAGCCCGGGACGTAACTCCTACGAGCAGTACTTC. Translating gives CASSPGRNSYEQYF.